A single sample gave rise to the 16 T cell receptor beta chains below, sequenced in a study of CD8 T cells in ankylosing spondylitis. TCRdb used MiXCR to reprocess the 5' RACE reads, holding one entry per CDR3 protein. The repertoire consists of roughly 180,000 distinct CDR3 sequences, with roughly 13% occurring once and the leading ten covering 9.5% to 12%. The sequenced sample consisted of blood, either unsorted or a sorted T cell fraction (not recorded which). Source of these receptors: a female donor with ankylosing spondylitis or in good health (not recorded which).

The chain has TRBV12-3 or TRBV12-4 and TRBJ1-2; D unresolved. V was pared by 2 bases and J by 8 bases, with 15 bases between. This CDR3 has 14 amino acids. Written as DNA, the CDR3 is TGTGCCAGCAGTTTAAGCTTTTCCAAGGCCGGCTACACCTTC. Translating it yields CASSLSFSKAGYTF.

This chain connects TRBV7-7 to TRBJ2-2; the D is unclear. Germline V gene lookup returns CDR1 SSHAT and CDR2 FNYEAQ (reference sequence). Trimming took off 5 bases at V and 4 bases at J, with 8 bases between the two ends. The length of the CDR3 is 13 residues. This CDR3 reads CASSRSGTGELFF. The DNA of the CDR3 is TGTGCCAGCAGCCGTTCGGGCACCGGGGAGCTGTTTTTT.

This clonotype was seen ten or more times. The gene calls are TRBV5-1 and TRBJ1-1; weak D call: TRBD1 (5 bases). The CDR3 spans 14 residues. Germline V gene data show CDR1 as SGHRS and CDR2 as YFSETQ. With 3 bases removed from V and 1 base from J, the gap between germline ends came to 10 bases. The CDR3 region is CASSSGRTNTEAFF. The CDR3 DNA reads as TGCGCCAGCAGCTCGGGACGGACGAACACTGAAGCTTTCTTT. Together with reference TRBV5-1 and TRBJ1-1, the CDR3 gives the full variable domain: KAGVTQTPRYLIKTRGQQVTLSCSPISGHRSVSWYQQTPGQGLQFLFEYFSETQRNKGNFPGRFSGRQFSNSRSEMNVSTLELGDSALYLCASSSGRTNTEAFFGQGTRLTVV.

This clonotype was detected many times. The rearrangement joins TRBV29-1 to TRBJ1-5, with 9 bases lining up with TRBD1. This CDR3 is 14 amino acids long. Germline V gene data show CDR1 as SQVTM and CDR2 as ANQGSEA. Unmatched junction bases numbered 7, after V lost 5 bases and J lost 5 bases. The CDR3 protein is CSVSDRGDYQPQHF. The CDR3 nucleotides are TGCAGCGTTTCGGACAGGGGCGACTATCAGCCCCAGCATTTT.

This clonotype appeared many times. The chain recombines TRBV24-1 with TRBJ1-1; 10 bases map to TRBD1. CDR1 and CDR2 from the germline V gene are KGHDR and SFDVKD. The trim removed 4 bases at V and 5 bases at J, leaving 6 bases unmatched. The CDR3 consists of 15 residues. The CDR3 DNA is TGTGCCACCAGTGACCCGAGGACAGGGGGTACTGAAGCTTTCTTT. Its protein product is CATSDPRTGGTEAFF.

CDR3 sequence (DNA): TGTGCCAGCAGCGGGGGCGAGACTGAAGCTTTCTTT. Protein sequence: CASSGGETEAFF. The genes are TRBV6-5 and TRBJ1-1; D is perhaps TRBD1 (6 bases). V was pared by 6 bases and J by 5 bases, with 10 bases between. Per the germline V gene, CDR1 is MNHEY and CDR2 is SVGAGI. CDR3 length: 12 residues.

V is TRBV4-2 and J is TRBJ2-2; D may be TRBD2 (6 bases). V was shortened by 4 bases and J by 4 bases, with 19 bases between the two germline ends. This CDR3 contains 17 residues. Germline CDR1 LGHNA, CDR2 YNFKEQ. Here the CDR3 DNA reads TGTGCCAGCAGCCCTGCGGGCGGGGACTGGGCCACCGGGGAGCTGTTTTTT. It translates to CASSPAGGDWATGELFF.

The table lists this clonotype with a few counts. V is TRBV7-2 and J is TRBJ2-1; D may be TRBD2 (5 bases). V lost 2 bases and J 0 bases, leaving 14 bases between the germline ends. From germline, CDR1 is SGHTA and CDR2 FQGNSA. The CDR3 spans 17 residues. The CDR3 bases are TGTGCCAGCAGCTTAAACGCGCGGGCTCTCTCCTACAATGAGCAGTTCTTC. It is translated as CASSLNARALSYNEQFF.

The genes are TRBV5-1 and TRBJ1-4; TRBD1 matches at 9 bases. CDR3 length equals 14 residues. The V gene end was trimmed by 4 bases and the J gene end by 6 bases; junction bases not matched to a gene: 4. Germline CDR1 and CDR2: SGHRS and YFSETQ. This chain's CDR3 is CASSAGQGHEKLFF. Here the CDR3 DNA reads TGCGCCAGCAGCGCGGGACAGGGTCATGAAAAACTGTTTTTT.

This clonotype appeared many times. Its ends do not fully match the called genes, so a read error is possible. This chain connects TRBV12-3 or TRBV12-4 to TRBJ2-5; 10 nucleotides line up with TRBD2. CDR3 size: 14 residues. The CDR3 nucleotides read TGTGCCAGCAGTCTAGCGGGAGTCGAAGAGAACCAGTACTTC. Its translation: CASSLAGVEENQYF.

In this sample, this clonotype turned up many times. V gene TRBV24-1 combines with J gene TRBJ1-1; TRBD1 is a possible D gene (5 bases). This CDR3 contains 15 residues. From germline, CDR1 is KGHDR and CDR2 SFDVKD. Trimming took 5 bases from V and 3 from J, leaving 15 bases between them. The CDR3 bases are TGTGCCACCAGTGCTACCGGGACGTTTGACACTGAAGCTTTCTTT. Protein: CATSATGTFDTEAFF.

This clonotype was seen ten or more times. The CDR3 loop reads CASRPGLASSYEQYF. In nucleotides, the CDR3 is TGCGCCAGCCGCCCCGGACTAGCGTCGTCCTACGAGCAGTACTTC. The V and J genes are TRBV5-1 and TRBJ2-7, with TRBD2 identical over 9 bases. This CDR3 has 15 amino acids. Germline CDR1 and CDR2: SGHRS and YFSETQ. Losses at the gene ends were 7 bases for V and 1 base for J; bases not matched to a gene: 9.

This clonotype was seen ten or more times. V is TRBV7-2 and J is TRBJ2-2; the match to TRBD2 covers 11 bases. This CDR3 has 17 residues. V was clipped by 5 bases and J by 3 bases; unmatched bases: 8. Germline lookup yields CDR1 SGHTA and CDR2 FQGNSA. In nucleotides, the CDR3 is TGTGCCAGCAGCCCTAGACTAGCGGGGACCCACACCGGGGAGCTGTTTTTT. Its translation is CASSPRLAGTHTGELFF.

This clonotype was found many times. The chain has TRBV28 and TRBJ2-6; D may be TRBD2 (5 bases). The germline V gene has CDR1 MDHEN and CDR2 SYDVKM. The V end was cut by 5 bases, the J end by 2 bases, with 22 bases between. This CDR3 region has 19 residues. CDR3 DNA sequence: TGTGCCAGCAGTCTACCCTTGGGAGACTCACTGGCTGGGGCCAACGTCCTGACTTTC. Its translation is CASSLPLGDSLAGANVLTF.

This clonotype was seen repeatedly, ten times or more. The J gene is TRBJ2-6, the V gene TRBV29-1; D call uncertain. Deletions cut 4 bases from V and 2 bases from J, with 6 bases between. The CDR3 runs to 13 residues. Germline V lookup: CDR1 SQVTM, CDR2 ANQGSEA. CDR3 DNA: TGCAGCGTTGGACTGGCTGGGGCCAACGTCCTGACTTTC. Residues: CSVGLAGANVLTF.

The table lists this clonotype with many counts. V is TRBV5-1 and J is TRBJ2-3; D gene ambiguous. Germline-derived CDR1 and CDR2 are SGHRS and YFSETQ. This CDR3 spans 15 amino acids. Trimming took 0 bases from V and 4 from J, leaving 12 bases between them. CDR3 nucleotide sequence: TGCGCCAGCAGCTTGGAGGCAGGTCGGTCAGATACGCAGTATTTT. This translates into CASSLEAGRSDTQYF.